This T cell receptor beta chain was recorded in a study of blood T cell repertoires in COVID-19. As for the study in general: Both acute and convalescent COVID-19 samples were obtained from the United States, Italy and Spain. PBMCs, B-cell-depleted T cells, or T cells were the source of the cDNA or gDNA that made up the material.

V lost 6 bases to trimming and J lost 7 bases, with 16 bases between them. The germline CDR1 and CDR2 sequences are LNHDA and SQIVND (reference sequence). This CDR3 has 14 residues. Original handling: Counts of nucleated cells, estimated from reference gene primer amplification, were obtained. The assay was immunoSEQ multiplex PCR, and TCRdb's table has in-frame clones only and misses some. V, J and clone size reflect that table, while D and trimming were determined from the DNA. The table lists about 230,000 clones, about 88% of them singletons, with 0.85% to 1% in the top ten. Sequenced input: peripheral blood. The chain is built from TRBV19 and TRBJ1-5, with a possible D match to TRBD1 (6 bases). The TCR sequence derives from a man aged 40-49 years with acute or convalescent COVID-19. Here the CDR3 reads CASSPRGAIQPQHF. CDR3 in DNA: TGTGCCAGTAGCCCTCGGGGGGCTATCCAGCCCCAGCATTTT.